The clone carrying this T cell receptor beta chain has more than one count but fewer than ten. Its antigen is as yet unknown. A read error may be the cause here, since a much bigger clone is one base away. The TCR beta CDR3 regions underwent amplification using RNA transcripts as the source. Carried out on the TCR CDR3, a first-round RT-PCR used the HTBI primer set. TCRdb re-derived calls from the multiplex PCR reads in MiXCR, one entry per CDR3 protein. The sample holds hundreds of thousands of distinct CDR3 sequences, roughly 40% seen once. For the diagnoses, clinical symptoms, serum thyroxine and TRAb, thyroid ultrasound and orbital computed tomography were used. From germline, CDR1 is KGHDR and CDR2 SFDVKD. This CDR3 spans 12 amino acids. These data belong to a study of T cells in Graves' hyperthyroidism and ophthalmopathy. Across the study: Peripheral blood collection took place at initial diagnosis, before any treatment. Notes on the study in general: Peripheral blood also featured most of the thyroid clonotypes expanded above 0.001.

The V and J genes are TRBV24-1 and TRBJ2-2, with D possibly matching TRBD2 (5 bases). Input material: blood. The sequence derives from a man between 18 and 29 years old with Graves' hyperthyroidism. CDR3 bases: TGTGCCACCATCGGGAACACCGGGGAGCCGTTTTTT. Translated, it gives CATIGNTGEPFF.